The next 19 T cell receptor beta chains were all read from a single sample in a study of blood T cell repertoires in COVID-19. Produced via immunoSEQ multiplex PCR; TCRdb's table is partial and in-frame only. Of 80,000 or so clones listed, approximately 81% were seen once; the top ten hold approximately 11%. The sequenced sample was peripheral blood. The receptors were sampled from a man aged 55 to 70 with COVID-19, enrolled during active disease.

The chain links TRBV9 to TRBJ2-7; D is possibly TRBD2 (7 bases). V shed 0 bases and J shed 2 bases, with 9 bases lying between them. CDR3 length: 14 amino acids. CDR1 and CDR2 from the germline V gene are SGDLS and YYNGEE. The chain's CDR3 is CASSVEGGPYEQYF. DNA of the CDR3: TGTGCCAGCAGCGTAGAGGGGGGGCCCTACGAGCAGTACTTC.

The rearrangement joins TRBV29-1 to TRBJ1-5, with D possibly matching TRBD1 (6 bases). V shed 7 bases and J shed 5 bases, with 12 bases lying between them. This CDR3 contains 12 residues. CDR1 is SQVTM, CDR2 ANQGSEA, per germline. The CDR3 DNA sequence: TGCAGCGCCGGGGACACTCATCAGCCCCAGCATTTT. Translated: CSAGDTHQPQHF.

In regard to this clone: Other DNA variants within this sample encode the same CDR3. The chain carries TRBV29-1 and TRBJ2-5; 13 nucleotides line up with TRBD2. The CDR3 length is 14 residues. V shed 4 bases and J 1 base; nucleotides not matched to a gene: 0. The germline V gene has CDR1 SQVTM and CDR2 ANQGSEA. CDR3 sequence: CSVGLAGGQETQYF. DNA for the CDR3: TGCAGCGTTGGACTAGCGGGAGGCCAAGAGACCCAGTACTTC.

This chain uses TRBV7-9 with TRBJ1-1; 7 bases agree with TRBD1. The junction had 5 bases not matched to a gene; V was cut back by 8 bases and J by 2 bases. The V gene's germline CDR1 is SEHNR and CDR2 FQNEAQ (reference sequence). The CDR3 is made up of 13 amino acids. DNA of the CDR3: TGTGCCAGCTACGACAGGGCTAACACTGAAGCTTTCTTT. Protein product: CASYDRANTEAFF.

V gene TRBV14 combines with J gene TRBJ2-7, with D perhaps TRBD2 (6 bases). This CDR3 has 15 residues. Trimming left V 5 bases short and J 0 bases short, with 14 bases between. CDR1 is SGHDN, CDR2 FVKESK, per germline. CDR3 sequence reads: CASSSTWDFSYEQYF. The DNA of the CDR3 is TGTGCCAGCAGCTCAACTTGGGACTTCTCCTACGAGCAGTACTTC.

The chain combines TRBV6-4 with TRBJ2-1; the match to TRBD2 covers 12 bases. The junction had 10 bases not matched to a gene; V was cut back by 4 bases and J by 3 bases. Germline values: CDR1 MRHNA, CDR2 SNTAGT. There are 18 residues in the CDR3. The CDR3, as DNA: TGTGCCAGCAGTGCCTATGGGACTAGCGGGCAGGGCTACAATGAGCAGTTCTTC. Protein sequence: CASSAYGTSGQGYNEQFF.

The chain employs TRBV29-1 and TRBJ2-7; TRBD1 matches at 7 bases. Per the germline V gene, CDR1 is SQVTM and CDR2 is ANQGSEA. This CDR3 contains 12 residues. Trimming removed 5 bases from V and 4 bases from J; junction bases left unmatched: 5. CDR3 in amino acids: CSVRTGRYEQYF. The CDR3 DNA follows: TGCAGCGTTCGGACAGGAAGGTACGAGCAGTACTTC.

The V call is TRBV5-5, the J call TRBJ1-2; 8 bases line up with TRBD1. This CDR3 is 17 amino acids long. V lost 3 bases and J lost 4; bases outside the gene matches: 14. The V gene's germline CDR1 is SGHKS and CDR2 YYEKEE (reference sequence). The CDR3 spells CASSSSIQGASLYGYTF. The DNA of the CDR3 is TGTGCCAGCAGCTCTTCGATTCAGGGGGCGAGCCTCTATGGCTACACCTTC.

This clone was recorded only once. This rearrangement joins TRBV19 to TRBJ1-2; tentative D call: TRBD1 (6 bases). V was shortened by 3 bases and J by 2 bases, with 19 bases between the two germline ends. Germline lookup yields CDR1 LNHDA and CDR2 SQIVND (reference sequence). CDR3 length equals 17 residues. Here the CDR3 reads CASSIHLRGSGNYGYTF. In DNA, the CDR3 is TGTGCCAGTAGTATTCACCTCAGGGGATCCGGAAACTATGGCTACACCTTC.

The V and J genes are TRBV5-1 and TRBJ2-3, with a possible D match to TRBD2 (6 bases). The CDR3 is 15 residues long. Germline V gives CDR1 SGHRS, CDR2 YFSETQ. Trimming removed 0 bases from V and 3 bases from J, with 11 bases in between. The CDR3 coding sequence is TGCGCCAGCAGCTTGGAGGGAGGCATGACAGATACGCAGTATTTT. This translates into CASSLEGGMTDTQYF. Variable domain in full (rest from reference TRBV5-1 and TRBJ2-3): KAGVTQTPRYLIKTRGQQVTLSCSPISGHRSVSWYQQTPGQGLQFLFEYFSETQRNKGNFPGRFSGRQFSNSRSEMNVSTLELGDSALYLCASSLEGGMTDTQYFGPGTRLTVL.

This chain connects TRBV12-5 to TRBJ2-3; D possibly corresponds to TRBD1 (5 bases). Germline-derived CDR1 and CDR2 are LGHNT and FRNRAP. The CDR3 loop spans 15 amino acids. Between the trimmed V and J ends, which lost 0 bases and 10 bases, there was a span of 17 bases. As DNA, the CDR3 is TGTGCTAGTGGTTTGGTACTAAGTTGTAAGGGGCCGCAGTATTTT. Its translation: CASGLVLSCKGPQYF. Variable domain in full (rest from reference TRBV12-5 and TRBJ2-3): DARVTQTPRHKVTEMGQEVTMRCQPILGHNTVFWYRQTMMQGLELLAYFRNRAPLDDSGMPKDRFSAEMPDATLATLKIQPSEPRDSAVYFCASGLVLSCKGPQYFGPGTRLTVL.

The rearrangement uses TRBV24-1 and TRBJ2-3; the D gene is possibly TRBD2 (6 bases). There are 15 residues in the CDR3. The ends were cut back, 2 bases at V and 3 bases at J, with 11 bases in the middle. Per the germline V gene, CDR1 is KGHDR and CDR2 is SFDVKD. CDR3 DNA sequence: TGTGCCACCAGTGATTCGGGGGAAGGGACAGATACGCAGTATTTT. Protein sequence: CATSDSGEGTDTQYF.

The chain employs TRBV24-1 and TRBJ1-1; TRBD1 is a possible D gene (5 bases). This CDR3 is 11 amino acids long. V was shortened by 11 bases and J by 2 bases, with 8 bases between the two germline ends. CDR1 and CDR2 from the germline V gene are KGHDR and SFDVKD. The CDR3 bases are TGTGCCAGCGGGACCAACACTGAAGCTTTCTTT. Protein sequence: CASGTNTEAFF.

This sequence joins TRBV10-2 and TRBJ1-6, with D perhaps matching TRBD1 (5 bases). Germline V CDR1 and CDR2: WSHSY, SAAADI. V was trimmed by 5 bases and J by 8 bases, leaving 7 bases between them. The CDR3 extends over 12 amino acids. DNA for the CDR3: TGCGCCAGCAGTAGGGGTCATTCACCCCTCCACTTT. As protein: CASSRGHSPLHF.

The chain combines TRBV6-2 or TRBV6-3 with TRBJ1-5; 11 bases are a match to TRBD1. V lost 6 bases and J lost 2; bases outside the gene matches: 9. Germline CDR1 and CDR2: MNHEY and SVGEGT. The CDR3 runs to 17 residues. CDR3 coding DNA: TGTGCCAGCAGACCTGGGACAGGGGGTGGGGGCAATCAGCCCCAGCATTTT. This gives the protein CASRPGTGGGGNQPQHF.

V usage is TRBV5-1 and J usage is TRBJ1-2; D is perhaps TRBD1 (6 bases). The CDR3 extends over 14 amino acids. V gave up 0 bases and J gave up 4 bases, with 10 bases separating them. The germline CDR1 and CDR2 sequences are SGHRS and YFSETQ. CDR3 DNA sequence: TGCGCCAGCAGCTTGGACAGGGCTGGCTATGGCTACACCTTC. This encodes CASSLDRAGYGYTF.

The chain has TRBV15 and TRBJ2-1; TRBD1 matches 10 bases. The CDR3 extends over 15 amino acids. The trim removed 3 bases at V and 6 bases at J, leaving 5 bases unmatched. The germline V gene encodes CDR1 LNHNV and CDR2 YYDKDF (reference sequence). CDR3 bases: TGTGCCACCAGCAGGGGGACAGGGGAAGGCAATGAGCAGTTCTTC. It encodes CATSRGTGEGNEQFF.

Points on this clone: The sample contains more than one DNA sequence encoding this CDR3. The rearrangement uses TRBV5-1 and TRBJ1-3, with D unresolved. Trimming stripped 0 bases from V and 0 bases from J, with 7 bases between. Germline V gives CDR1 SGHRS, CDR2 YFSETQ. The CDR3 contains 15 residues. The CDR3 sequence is CASSLAGDSGNTIYF. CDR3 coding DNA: TGCGCCAGCAGCTTGGCCGGGGACTCTGGAAACACCATATATTTT.

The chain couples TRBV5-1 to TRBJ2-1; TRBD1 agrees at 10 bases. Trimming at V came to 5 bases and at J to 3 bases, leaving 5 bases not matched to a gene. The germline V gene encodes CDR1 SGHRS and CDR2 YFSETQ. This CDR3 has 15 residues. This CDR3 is CASSPDRGGYNEQFF. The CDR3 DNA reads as TGCGCCAGCAGTCCGGACAGGGGGGGCTACAATGAGCAGTTCTTC.